This TCR beta chain derives from a study of vaccination effects on CD4 cells after COVID-19. Notes on the study in general: Clones that were induced by infection or by vaccine showed marked contraction late after vaccination.

Under the ViraFEST assay, PBMC were stimulated with viral peptide pools so that antigen-specific CD4+ T cells expanded. Sequencing was performed afterwards. After roughly 11 days in culture, the CD4+ T cells were isolated. In the vaccine recipients, nucleocapsid antibodies were negative and there was no prior SARS-CoV-2 infection. Cultures got half-medium changes with IL-2 on days 3 and 7. In regard to this clone: The antigen remains unidentified.

Clones were sequenced by immunoSEQ multiplex PCR, and TCRdb holds only the in-frame ones, with some missing. The profile covers about 55,000 clones, with roughly 70% appearing a single time and 15% to 20% taken by the ten largest. Germline V CDR1 and CDR2: LNHDA, SQIVND (reference sequence). The CDR3 loop spans 14 amino acids. V lost 5 bases to trimming and J lost 4 bases, with 14 bases between them. This clonotype originated in a human donor who received a COVID-19 vaccine. The sequencing here drew on CD4+ T cells from PBMCs cultured with SARS-CoV-2 spike peptides, taken before COVID-19 vaccination. This sequence joins TRBV19 and TRBJ1-1; D not resolved. The CDR3 DNA is TGTGCCAGTAGTGCCCGGGAATCTAGCACTGAAGCTTTCTTT. Translation: CASSARESSTEAFF. Complete variable domain (other parts from reference TRBV19 and TRBJ1-1): DGGITQSPKYLFRKEGQNVTLSCEQNLNHDAMYWYRQDPGQGLRLIYYSQIVNDFQKGDIAEGYSVSREKKESFPLTVTSAQKNPTAFYLCASSARESSTEAFFGQGTRLTVV.